The subject of this entry is one T cell receptor beta chain. The source of the sample is a study of blood T cell repertoires in COVID-19. Study-level background: The cDNA or gDNA used as material had been derived from T cells, B-cell-depleted T cells, or PBMCs.

The study drew participants aged about 18 to 89 years from about two dozen US areas. The study assigned cohorts using participant-reported clinical history. The data were produced by immunoSEQ multiplex PCR, yet TCRdb's version contains in-frame clones alone and is incomplete. The sample has 150,000 to 200,000 clones, 86% seen once. The length of the CDR3 is 13 residues. This clonotype was obtained from a woman aged 30 to 39 who had recovered from COVID-19. The V call is TRBV21-1, the J call TRBJ2-7; the D call of TRBD2 is as the table states it, not checked on the DNA. TRBV21-1 is deemed a pseudogene. Sequencing input: PBMCs or T cells enriched from blood (not recorded which). In DNA, the CDR3 is TGTGCCAGTTCCTTATCGGGAGTATTCGAGCAGTACTTC. Its translation is CASSLSGVFEQYF.